One sample yielded the 31 T cell receptor beta chains listed below, sequenced in a study of OX40 agonist ivuxolimab in advanced cancers. Sequencing used immunoSEQ multiplex PCR; TCRdb keeps in-frame clones, though not all of them. The sample holds about 76,000 clones, 65% to 90% seen once. Sequences were derived from CD4+ or CD8+ T cells sorted from blood, sampled in a trial of the OX40 agonist ivuxolimab. The receptor set was obtained from an adult with an advanced solid tumor such as melanoma, head and neck, liver or kidney cancer.

This rearrangement joins TRBV5-4 to TRBJ2-3; D tentatively fits TRBD1 or TRBD2 (6 bases each). V was cut by 4 bases and J by 0 bases, with 12 bases left in between. The CDR3 has 15 amino acids. Germline CDR1 SGHNT, CDR2 YYREEE (reference sequence). The CDR3 DNA sequence: TGTGCCAGCAGCGTCGGGGGCTCTAGCACAGATACGCAGTATTTT. It translates to CASSVGGSSTDTQYF.

CDR3 loop: CASSSGAGFSYEQYF. For the CDR3, the DNA is TGTGCCAGCAGCTCGGGGGCAGGGTTCTCCTACGAGCAGTACTTC. This rearrangement joins TRBV11-3 to TRBJ2-7, with D perhaps assigned TRBD1 or TRBD2 (6 bases each). Germline V gene sequence: CDR1 SGHNT, CDR2 YENEEA. The CDR3 is 15 amino acids. Trimming took off 4 bases at V and 0 bases at J, with 13 bases between the two ends.

The chain carries TRBV2 and TRBJ2-3, with D maybe TRBD1 (6 bases). The germline gives CDR1 SNHLY, CDR2 FYNNEI. There are 15 residues in the CDR3. V dropped 2 bases and J dropped 0 bases, with 9 bases sitting between them. This CDR3 is CASSEWGLSTDTQYF. The CDR3 DNA sequence: TGTGCCAGCAGTGAATGGGGGCTTAGCACAGATACGCAGTATTTT.

This sequence joins TRBV7-2 and TRBJ1-4, with TRBD1 identical over 10 bases. V was clipped by 5 bases and J by 2 bases; unmatched bases: 8. This CDR3 contains 17 residues. Per the germline V gene, CDR1 is SGHTA and CDR2 is FQGNSA. CDR3 DNA: TGTGCCAGCAGCCCTGGACAGGGGGGGGCGACTAATGAAAAACTGTTTTTT. Translation: CASSPGQGGATNEKLFF.

This sequence joins TRBV6-5 and TRBJ1-2; D is unresolved. CDR1 MNHEY and CDR2 SVGAGI come from the germline V gene. V was cut by 0 bases and J by 4 bases, with 12 bases left in between. The CDR3 covers 15 residues. For the CDR3, the DNA is TGTGCCAGCAGTTACTCGAAATCAGGAATCTATGGCTACACCTTC. Translated, it gives CASSYSKSGIYGYTF.

The CDR3: CASRARTSGQETQYF. In nucleotides, the CDR3 is TGTGCCAGCAGAGCTCGGACTAGCGGCCAAGAGACCCAGTACTTC. The chain combines TRBV2 with TRBJ2-5; the match to TRBD2 covers 10 bases. Germline V gene sequence: CDR1 SNHLY, CDR2 FYNNEI. The CDR3 length is 15 residues. The V segment lost 6 bases and the J segment 1 base; nucleotides outside the gene matches: 5.

This chain uses TRBV7-9 with TRBJ2-5, with 7 bases matching TRBD1. The CDR3 extends over 15 amino acids. The germline gives CDR1 SEHNR, CDR2 FQNEAQ (reference sequence). V lost 5 bases, J lost 0 bases, and 6 bases stayed unmatched. CDR3 sequence: CASSPMTGNQETQYF. The CDR3 bases are TGTGCCAGCAGCCCGATGACAGGGAACCAAGAGACCCAGTACTTC.

The chain employs TRBV10-3 and TRBJ2-3; tentatively, D is TRBD2 (5 bases). This CDR3 has 18 residues. V was trimmed by 2 bases and J by 2 bases, leaving 20 bases between them. Germline V CDR1 and CDR2: ENHRY, SYGVKD. The CDR3 loop reads CAISEAGSGRTFTDTQYF. Here the CDR3 DNA reads TGTGCCATCAGTGAGGCCGGGTCTGGGAGAACCTTCACAGATACGCAGTATTTT.

The rearrangement uses TRBV2 and TRBJ2-2, with TRBD1 matching 7 bases. CDR1 is SNHLY and CDR2 is FYNNEI in the germline V gene. The CDR3 length is 15 residues. Trimming took 8 bases from V and 3 from J; bases not matched to a gene: 9. In DNA, the CDR3 is TGTGCCAGCCGGTGGGACAGCGACCACACCGGGGAGCTGTTTTTT. This sequence encodes CASRWDSDHTGELFF.

The CDR3 region has the DNA TGTGCCAGCACCACAGGGACCCTAAGTGAAAAACTGTTTTTT. Protein sequence: CASTTGTLSEKLFF. The chain has TRBV6-1 and TRBJ1-4, with D tentatively TRBD1 (6 bases). The CDR3 runs to 14 residues. The germline gives CDR1 MNHNS, CDR2 SASEGT. Deletions cut 7 bases from V and 7 bases from J, with 16 bases between.

The chain has TRBV6-1 and TRBJ2-5; D is tentatively TRBD1 or TRBD2 (5 bases each). In germline, CDR1 is MNHNS, CDR2 SASEGT. The CDR3 has 15 amino acids. V lost 5 bases to trimming and J lost 5 bases, with 18 bases between them. The CDR3 is CASSKRDRHRETQYF. The CDR3 coding sequence is TGTGCCAGCAGTAAAAGGGACCGGCACCGGGAGACCCAGTACTTC.

The chain joins TRBV6-1 to TRBJ1-2; the D gene is possibly TRBD1 (5 bases). Trimming took off 6 bases at V and 4 bases at J, with 15 bases between the two ends. The CDR3 consists of 14 residues. CDR1 and CDR2 (germline): MNHNS, SASEGT. CDR3 in amino acids: CASRPGTVGYGYTF. CDR3 bases: TGTGCCAGCAGGCCCGGGACTGTGGGCTATGGCTACACCTTC.

This sequence joins TRBV5-8 and TRBJ1-2; D gene unclear. The CDR3 is 12 residues long. Deletions cut 4 bases from V and 7 bases from J, with 11 bases between. In germline, CDR1 is SGHTS, CDR2 YDEGEE. The CDR3: CASSALRAGYTF. The CDR3 coding sequence is TGTGCCAGCAGCGCACTGAGGGCTGGCTACACCTTC.

This sequence joins TRBV4-3 and TRBJ2-3; either TRBD1 or TRBD2 may supply D (5 bases each). The CDR3 is 13 amino acids. Germline lookup yields CDR1 LGHNA and CDR2 YSLEER. V dropped 0 bases and J dropped 9 bases, with 10 bases sitting between them. Here the CDR3 DNA reads TGCGCCAGCAGCCAAGATTCCAGGGACACGCAGTATTTT. This sequence encodes CASSQDSRDTQYF.

The chain couples TRBV5-1 to TRBJ1-4, with D possibly matching TRBD1 (5 bases). The germline CDR1 and CDR2 sequences are SGHRS and YFSETQ. The length of the CDR3 is 17 residues. Trimming took off 0 bases at V and 0 bases at J, with 12 bases between the two ends. The chain's CDR3 is CASSLGQGYATNEKLFF. The CDR3, as DNA: TGCGCCAGCAGCTTGGGGCAGGGTTATGCAACTAATGAAAAACTGTTTTTT. Looking up the rest from reference TRBV5-1 and TRBJ1-4 gives the full variable domain: KAGVTQTPRYLIKTRGQQVTLSCSPISGHRSVSWYQQTPGQGLQFLFEYFSETQRNKGNFPGRFSGRQFSNSRSEMNVSTLELGDSALYLCASSLGQGYATNEKLFFGSGTQLSVL.

The chain links TRBV7-9 to TRBJ2-1, with 7 nucleotides matching TRBD1. The V segment lost 5 bases and the J segment 2 bases; nucleotides outside the gene matches: 9. Looked up from germline, CDR1 is SEHNR and CDR2 is FQNEAQ (reference sequence). The CDR3 length is 16 residues. This chain's CDR3 is CASSRTGLDPYNEQFF. The DNA for the CDR3 is TGTGCCAGCAGCAGGACAGGTCTAGATCCCTACAATGAGCAGTTCTTC.

The gene calls are TRBV6-5 and TRBJ2-1; no reliable D call. The CDR3 sequence is 15 residues long. V shed 0 bases and J shed 2 bases, with 8 bases lying between them. Germline CDR1 and CDR2: MNHEY and SVGAGI. The CDR3 loop reads CASSYSSTPYNEQFF. In DNA, the CDR3 is TGTGCCAGCAGTTACTCGAGTACCCCCTACAATGAGCAGTTCTTC.

The chain joins TRBV18 to TRBJ2-3, with 10 bases aligning to TRBD1. Germline CDR1 KGHSH, CDR2 LQKENI. The CDR3 is made up of 15 amino acids. After removal of 8 bases from V and 7 bases from J, the junction contained 12 bases not matched to a gene. The CDR3 is CASQKDRGQGNTQYF. The DNA of the CDR3 is TGTGCCAGCCAGAAAGACAGGGGGCAGGGGAATACGCAGTATTTT.

This chain connects TRBV18 to TRBJ2-7, with 7 bases fitting TRBD1. The V gene end was trimmed by 5 bases and the J gene end by 3 bases; junction bases not matched to a gene: 4. The V gene's germline CDR1 is KGHSH and CDR2 LQKENI. The CDR3 extends over 13 amino acids. DNA for the CDR3: TGTGCCAGCTCAGGACAGGCCCTCTACGAGCAGTACTTC. Translation: CASSGQALYEQYF.

This chain joins TRBV7-6 and TRBJ1-6; D is unresolved. V was cut by 5 bases and J by 8 bases, with 7 bases left in between. Per the germline V gene, CDR1 is SGHVS and CDR2 is FNYEAQ. The CDR3 totals 12 residues. The CDR3 DNA follows: TGTGCCAGCAGCCCCGAGGATTCACCCCTCCACTTT. Its translation is CASSPEDSPLHF.

V usage is TRBV6-5 and J usage is TRBJ1-3; the D gene is possibly TRBD1 (5 bases). The CDR3 runs 14 residues. The germline V gene has CDR1 MNHEY and CDR2 SVGAGI. Trimming took off 4 bases at V and 4 bases at J, with 11 bases between the two ends. CDR3: CASSSGQLGNTIYF. Written as DNA, the CDR3 is TGTGCCAGCAGTTCCGGACAACTCGGAAACACCATATATTTT.

This chain links TRBV6-1 with TRBJ2-3; 9 bases are a match to TRBD2. J lost 6 bases, V lost 8 bases, and 6 bases had no gene match. Germline values: CDR1 MNHNS, CDR2 SASEGT. This CDR3 is built from 13 residues. In DNA, the CDR3 is TGTGCCAGCGGCGGGAGGGCGCGGGATACGCAGTATTTT. Translating it yields CASGGRARDTQYF.

The chain uses TRBV7-3 and TRBJ2-1; possibly TRBD2 for D (5 bases). The CDR3 contains 13 residues. Trimming pared 5 bases from V and 0 bases from J, leaving 5 bases between. Germline V gene lookup returns CDR1 SGHTA and CDR2 FQGTGA. The CDR3: CASSRDSYNEQFF. CDR3 in DNA: TGTGCCAGCAGCCGGGACTCCTACAATGAGCAGTTCTTC.

This clone was seen more than once but under ten times. The V call is TRBV7-9, the J call TRBJ2-5; a weak D match, TRBD1 (5 bases). Germline assignment: CDR1 SEHNR and CDR2 FQNEAQ (reference sequence). Trimming left V 5 bases short and J 1 base short, with 14 bases between. The CDR3 runs to 15 residues. The CDR3 bases are TGTGCCAGCAGCATTACAGAGACAGTCCAAGAGACCCAGTACTTC. Translation gives CASSITETVQETQYF.

The chain employs TRBV9 and TRBJ1-6; 7 nucleotides align to TRBD1. Germline V gives CDR1 SGDLS, CDR2 YYNGEE. The CDR3 loop spans 17 amino acids. V lost 3 bases to trimming and J lost 8 bases; unmatched junction nucleotides: 14. The CDR3 region has the DNA TGTGCCAGCAGCGGGACCACAGGGGTCTTTACGGATTCACCCCTCCACTTT. Translating gives CASSGTTGVFTDSPLHF.

V and J are TRBV2 and TRBJ2-7, with TRBD2 matching over 11 bases. The CDR3 runs to 14 residues. V was clipped by 3 bases and J by 7 bases; unmatched bases: 5. Germline V lookup: CDR1 SNHLY, CDR2 FYNNEI. CDR3 amino acids: CASSDLRLAGEQYF. In DNA, the CDR3 is TGTGCCAGCAGTGATCTGAGACTAGCGGGGGAGCAGTACTTC.

Here the CDR3 reads CASSYRTQATSRRTEAFF. CDR3 nucleotides: TGTGCCAGCAGCTATCGGACACAAGCAACTTCACGCAGAACTGAAGCTTTCTTT. The chain uses TRBV7-9 and TRBJ1-1; perhaps TRBD1 as D (5 bases). Trimming pared 4 bases from V and 5 bases from J, leaving 26 bases between. The CDR3 loop spans 18 amino acids. Germline V CDR1 and CDR2: SEHNR, FQNEAQ (reference sequence).

The gene calls are TRBV2 and TRBJ2-7, with TRBD1 identical over 7 bases. The CDR3 has 12 amino acids. CDR1 is SNHLY, CDR2 FYNNEI, per germline. Losses at the gene ends were 4 bases for V and 6 bases for J; bases not matched to a gene: 3. In nucleotides, the CDR3 is TGTGCCAGCAGTGTACCAGGGGGCGAGCAGTACTTC. Its translation: CASSVPGGEQYF.

This clone was observed a few times. The chain employs TRBV7-3 and TRBJ1-6, with D perhaps matching TRBD1 (6 bases). Germline CDR1 is SGHTA and CDR2 is FQGTGA. The CDR3 has 13 residues. Trimming removed 5 bases from V and 7 bases from J, with 9 bases in between. CDR3 sequence: CASSDRTNSPLHF. In DNA form, the CDR3 reads TGTGCCAGCAGCGACAGGACAAATTCACCCCTCCACTTT.

The chain is built from TRBV19 and TRBJ1-6; 8 bases map to TRBD1. Losses at the gene ends were 8 bases for V and 13 bases for J; bases not matched to a gene: 13. The CDR3 has 14 residues. Germline V gives CDR1 LNHDA, CDR2 SQIVND (reference sequence). DNA for the CDR3: TGTGCCAGTCAACCCGGGACAGGAGGCTCCCCCCTCCACTTT. This translates into CASQPGTGGSPLHF. Variable domain in full (rest from reference TRBV19 and TRBJ1-6): DGGITQSPKYLFRKEGQNVTLSCEQNLNHDAMYWYRQDPGQGLRLIYYSQIVNDFQKGDIAEGYSVSREKKESFPLTVTSAQKNPTAFYLCASQPGTGGSPLHFGNGTRLTVT.

The chain combines TRBV19 with TRBJ2-1; unclear D gene. The V and J ends lost 0 bases and 5 bases respectively, with 11 bases between them. Looked up from germline, CDR1 is LNHDA and CDR2 is SQIVND (reference sequence). The CDR3 has 15 residues. CDR3 sequence (DNA): TGTGCCAGTAGTATAGAACCCCGGGCGGACAATGAGCAGTTCTTC. Translating it yields CASSIEPRADNEQFF.